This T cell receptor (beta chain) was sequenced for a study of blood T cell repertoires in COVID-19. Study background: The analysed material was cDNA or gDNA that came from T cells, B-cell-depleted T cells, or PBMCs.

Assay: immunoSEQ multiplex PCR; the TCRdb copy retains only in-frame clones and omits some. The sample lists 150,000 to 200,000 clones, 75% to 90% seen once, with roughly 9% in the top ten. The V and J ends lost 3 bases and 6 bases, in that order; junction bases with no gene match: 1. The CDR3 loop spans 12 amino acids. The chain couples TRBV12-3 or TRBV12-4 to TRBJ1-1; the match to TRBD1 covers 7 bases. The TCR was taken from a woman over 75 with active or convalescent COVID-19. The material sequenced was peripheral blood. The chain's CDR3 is CASSLGTAEAFF. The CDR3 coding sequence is TGTGCCAGCAGTTTGGGGACAGCTGAAGCTTTCTTT.